This TCR beta chain emerged from a study of response to subunit inactivated influenza vaccine. TCRdb called the RT-PCR reads again in MiXCR, with one record for every CDR3 protein. Of 750,000 to 850,000 distinct CDR3 sequences in the sample, about 18% are singletons; the top ten hold about a tenth. The germline gives CDR1 SNHLY, CDR2 FYNNEI. CDR3 length: 19 amino acids. V lost 1 base to trimming and J lost 1 base, with 19 bases between them. Study-level results: Only a handful of new T cells, the authors suggested, are recruited with each seasonal influenza vaccination.

A note on this clonotype: Its target is unknown.

The genes are TRBV2 and TRBJ1-4; no firm D call. The starting material was PBMCs from blood, obtained more than 4 days after vaccination. This TCR derives from a man between 50 and 59 years old who received an inactivated influenza vaccine. The CDR3 nucleotides read TGTGCCAGCAGTGAAGTGAGAGGGCAGCGGGGTCGAACTAATGAAAAACTGTTTTTT. Encoded protein: CASSEVRGQRGRTNEKLFF.